This T cell receptor (beta chain) came from a study of Graves' ophthalmopathy and Graves' hyperthyroidism. Beta-chain TCR CDR3 regions were amplified from RNA transcripts. HTBI primers primed a first-round RT-PCR, and a second-round multiplex PCR followed. TCRdb called the multiplex PCR reads again in MiXCR, with one record for every CDR3 protein. The table includes approximately 1.2 million distinct CDR3 sequences, about 38% detected once. The sample holds a few counts of this clonotype. V was cut by 4 bases and J by 5 bases, with 21 bases left in between. Germline values: CDR1 DFQATT, CDR2 SNEGSKA (reference sequence). The CDR3 runs to 15 residues.

The sequencing sample was made of peripheral blood or thyroid tissue (not recorded which). V usage is TRBV20-1 and J usage is TRBJ2-7, with D perhaps matching TRBD2 (5 bases). The source of this sequence is an adult man with Graves' hyperthyroidism. CDR3 region: CSAKDASSQNNEQYF. CDR3 sequence (DNA): TGCAGTGCTAAAGACGCTAGCAGTCAGAACAACGAGCAGTACTTC.